This T cell receptor beta chain was sequenced for a study of cytomegalovirus exposure and HLA in healthy donors. Study-wide findings and caveats: TCR beta chains numbering some 160 were designated cytomegalovirus-associated. According to an earlier analysis, most TCR beta V segments yielded productive rearrangements about 87% or about 30% of the time. Presence/absence analyses took donor sequencing depth as roughly uniform.

V lost 4 bases to trimming and J lost 5 bases; unmatched junction nucleotides: 6. The V gene's germline CDR1 is SGHDT and CDR2 YYEEEE. The CDR3 is 15 residues long. A multiplex PCR was run with 60 Vbeta primers and 13 Jbeta primers. Libraries were prepared by immunoSEQ multiplex PCR; TCRdb keeps only in-frame clonotypes and omits some of them. The sample records under 150,000 clones, roughly 78% being singletons. For this clone: Its antigen is unknown.

The chain has TRBV5-6 and TRBJ2-5; 12 bases align to TRBD2. The clonotype comes from a woman between 25 and 40 years old in good health and CMV-seropositive. The sample consisted of PBMCs. The CDR3: CASSPWTSGDETQYF. CDR3 in DNA: TGTGCCAGCAGCCCTTGGACTAGCGGGGATGAGACCCAGTACTTC.